The source of this T cell receptor (beta chain) is a study of T-cell reconstitution after alpha-beta-depleted transplantation in children (dated by TCRdb to 2016 to 2018). Background on the whole study: The study quantitatively tracked T-cell immune reconstitution after TCRalphabeta/CD19-depleted allogeneic hematopoietic cell transplantation in children using TCR repertoire profiling.

Via the germline V gene, CDR1 is SQVTM and CDR2 ANQGSEA. The germline V and J ends show losses of 6 bases and 8 bases respectively, and no gene match explains 9 bases of the junction. The CDR3 spans 12 residues, from the cysteine through the phenylalanine. Only CDR3 DNA is held: 36 bases, read in frame from base 1. Comments on this clonotype: Its cognate antigen has yet to be identified. The input lacks base qualities; no much larger clone sits a single base away.

Receptors were amplified or captured by PCR. The listed sequencing device is Illumina HiSeq 2500. To normalize quantification of the TCRbeta repertoire, the TCR libraries were built with molecular barcoding that relied on unique molecular identifiers. Through fastp at Q25 and MiXCR, TCRdb rebuilt clones from the public reads, retaining in-frame beta chains. Rows with a matching CDR3 protein are joined into one entry that keeps the most common DNA and genes. The sample contains some 550,000 distinct CDR3 sequences, 15% to 20% of them found a single time. 3.3% of the sample comes from the top ten. The rearrangement combines TRBV29-1 with TRBJ1-1, and TRBD1 aligns with 7 junction nucleotides. This TCR was recovered from a human donor who donated a stem cell graft to a child with acute lymphoblastic leukemia. The specimen comprised PBMCs from the stem cell graft donor, sampled from the stem cell graft. The encoded CDR3 is CSVPGRGGEAFF. DNA sequence: TGCAGCGTCCCGGGCAGGGGGGGCGAAGCTTTCTTT.